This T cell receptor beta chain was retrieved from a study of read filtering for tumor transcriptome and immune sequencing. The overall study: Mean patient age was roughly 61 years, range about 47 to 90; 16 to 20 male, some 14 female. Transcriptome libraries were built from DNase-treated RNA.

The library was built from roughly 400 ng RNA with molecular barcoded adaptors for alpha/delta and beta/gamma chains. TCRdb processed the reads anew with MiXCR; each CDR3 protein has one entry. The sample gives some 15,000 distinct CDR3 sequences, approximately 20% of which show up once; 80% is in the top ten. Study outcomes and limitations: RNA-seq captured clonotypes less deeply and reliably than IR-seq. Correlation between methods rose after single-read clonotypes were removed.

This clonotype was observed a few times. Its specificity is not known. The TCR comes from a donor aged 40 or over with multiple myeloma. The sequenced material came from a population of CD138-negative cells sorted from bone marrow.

The chain's CDR3 is CASSLGSGRLQETQYF. CDR3 DNA sequence: TGTGCCAGCAGCTTGGGTAGCGGGAGGCTTCAAGAGACCCAGTACTTC. This chain links TRBV7-3 with TRBJ2-5; TRBD2 agrees at 10 bases. V shed 3 bases, J shed 2 bases, and the junction held 6 bases outside the gene matches. CDR3 size: 16 residues. The germline CDR1 and CDR2 sequences are SGHTA and FQGTGA. Filled out from reference TRBV7-3 and TRBJ2-5, the complete variable domain reads GAGVSQTPSNKVTEKGKYVELRCDPISGHTALYWYRQSLGQGPEFLIYFQGTGAADDSGLPNDRFFAVRPEGSVSTLKIQRTERGDSAVYLCASSLGSGRLQETQYFGPGTRLLVL.